This TCR beta chain comes out of a study of early T cells in non-severe SARS-CoV-2 infection. In the study overall: Sequencing was performed on bulk RNA from unsorted whole blood, leaving chains unpaired.

The study, taken as a whole, reports: Comparison of clonotypes with VDJdb favored anti-spike CD8 responses while missing private and CD4 specificities.

Trimming cost V 5 bases and J 0 bases, with 9 bases left between them. Germline V gene lookup returns CDR1 WSHSY and CDR2 SAAADI. This CDR3 contains 14 residues. This clonotype appeared many times. The antigen remains undetermined. Each single cDNA molecule received a unique molecular identifier. TCRdb re-derived calls from the 5' RACE reads in MiXCR, one entry per CDR3 protein. In the table there are around 30,000 distinct CDR3 sequences, 5% of which are singletons. Sequencing was performed on whole blood. This TCR was recovered from an adult who was a healthcare worker with PCR-confirmed SARS-CoV-2 infection or an uninfected control (not recorded which). The chain carries TRBV10-2 and TRBJ2-3; perhaps TRBD1 as D (6 bases). The DNA for the CDR3 is TGCGCCAGCAGTTGGACAGATAGCACAGATACGCAGTATTTT. The encoded protein is CASSWTDSTDTQYF.